Described below is a single T cell receptor beta chain sequence and its context. The antigen remains unidentified. Donors sampled were nominally healthy, though unrecorded immune exposures were likely. The sample belongs to a study of cytomegalovirus exposure and HLA in healthy donors. The overall study: Unique TCRs numbering about 87 million, obtained from HLA-typed donors, made up an early data release.

CDR3 length: 15 amino acids. The V gene end was trimmed by 3 bases and the J gene end by 6 bases; junction bases not matched to a gene: 8. CDR1 and CDR2 (germline): LNHDA, SQIVND (reference sequence). Study results and caveats: In the analysis, some V segments, TRBV6-2 and TRBV6-3 included, were excluded as indistinguishable. Three chains tied to CMV proved CMV antigen-specific in vitro.

Vbeta (60) and Jbeta (13) primers were used in the PCR. Sequencing used immunoSEQ multiplex PCR; TCRdb keeps in-frame clones, though not all of them. The data hold around 110,000 clones, with more than 65% observed a single time. The sequence came from a male donor in good health and CMV-seronegative. The specimen sequenced was PBMCs. The gene calls are TRBV19 and TRBJ1-5; 7 bases are a match to TRBD1. CDR3: CASSMNRGKFQPQHF. In DNA, the CDR3 is TGTGCCAGTAGTATGAACAGGGGTAAGTTTCAGCCCCAGCATTTT. Full variable domain (outside the CDR3, taken from reference TRBV19 and TRBJ1-5): DGGITQSPKYLFRKEGQNVTLSCEQNLNHDAMYWYRQDPGQGLRLIYYSQIVNDFQKGDIAEGYSVSREKKESFPLTVTSAQKNPTAFYLCASSMNRGKFQPQHFGDGTRLSIL.